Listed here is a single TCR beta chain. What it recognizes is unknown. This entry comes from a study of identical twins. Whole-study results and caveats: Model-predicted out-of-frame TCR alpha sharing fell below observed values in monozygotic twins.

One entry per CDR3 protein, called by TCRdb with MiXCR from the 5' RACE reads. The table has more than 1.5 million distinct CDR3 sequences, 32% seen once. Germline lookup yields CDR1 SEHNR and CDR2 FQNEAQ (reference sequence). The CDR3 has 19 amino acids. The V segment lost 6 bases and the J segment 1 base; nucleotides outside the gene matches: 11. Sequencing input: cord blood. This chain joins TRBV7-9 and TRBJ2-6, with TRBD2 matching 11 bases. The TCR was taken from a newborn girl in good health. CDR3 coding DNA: TGTGCCAGCAGAATAGGGTCTGGACTAGCGGGTTCTGGGGCCAACGTCCTGACTTTC. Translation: CASRIGSGLAGSGANVLTF.